This T cell receptor (beta chain) originates from a study of shared clonotypes between healthy human individuals. Across the study: Donors had three CD4 naive, three CD4 memory, two CD8 naive and one CD8 memory plate apiece.

Clones were sequenced by immunoSEQ multiplex PCR, and TCRdb holds only the in-frame ones, with some missing. The data hold roughly 2.1 million clones, with under 95% observed a single time. Naive CD8 cells were CD45RO-negative, positively selected for CCR7, excluding terminally differentiated effector memory CD45RA+ cells. Germline V gene lookup returns CDR1 SGHAT and CDR2 FQNNGV. The CDR3 extends over 15 amino acids. With V trimmed by 5 bases and J by 7 bases, 8 bases remained unmatched. The clonotype was recovered from a man younger than 35 in good health. Some clones in this sample may be carry-over from other donors' samples. The chain combines TRBV11-2 with TRBJ2-1; TRBD2 matches at 10 bases. Sample: naive CD8+ T cells from PBMCs. The CDR3 region is CASSLLAGEGNEQFF. CDR3 bases: TGTGCCAGCAGCCTTCTAGCGGGAGAGGGGAATGAGCAGTTCTTC. Variable domain in full (rest from reference TRBV11-2 and TRBJ2-1): EAGVAQSPRYKIIEKRQSVAFWCNPISGHATLYWYQQILGQGPKLLIQFQNNGVVDDSQLPKDRFSAERLKGVDSTLKIQPAKLEDSAVYLCASSLLAGEGNEQFFGPGTRLTVL.